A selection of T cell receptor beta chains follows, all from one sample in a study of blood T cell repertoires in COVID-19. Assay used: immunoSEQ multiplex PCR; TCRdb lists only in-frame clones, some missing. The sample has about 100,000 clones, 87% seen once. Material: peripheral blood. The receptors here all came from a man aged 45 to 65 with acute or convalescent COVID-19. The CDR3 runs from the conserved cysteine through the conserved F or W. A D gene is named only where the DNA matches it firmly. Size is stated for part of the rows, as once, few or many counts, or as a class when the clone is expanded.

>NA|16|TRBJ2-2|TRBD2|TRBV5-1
TGCGCCAGCTCCTCCCTAGCGGGAGGGAACACCGGGGAGCTGTTTTTT
CASSSLAGGNTGELFF
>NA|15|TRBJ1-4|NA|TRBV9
TGTGCCAGCAGCGTAGGTAGTCAGGGGAATGAAAAACTGTTTTTT
CASSVGSQGNEKLFF
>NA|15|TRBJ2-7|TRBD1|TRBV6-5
TGTGCCAGCAGTTACAACGGGGACAGTGCCTACGAGCAGTACTTC
CASSYNGDSAYEQYF
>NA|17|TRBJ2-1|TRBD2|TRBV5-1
TGCGCCAGCAGCTTGGCCTCTGCGGGGGAGGGTTACAATGAGCAGTTCTTC
CASSLASAGEGYNEQFF
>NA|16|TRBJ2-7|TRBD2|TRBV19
TGTGCCAGTAGTATAGAGGGGACTAGCGGCGCCTACGAGCAGTACTTC
CASSIEGTSGAYEQYF
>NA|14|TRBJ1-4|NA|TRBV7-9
TGTGCCAGCAGCTTAGGGACGGGAGGGGAAAAACTGTTTTTT
CASSLGTGGEKLFF
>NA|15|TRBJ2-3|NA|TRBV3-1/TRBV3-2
TGTGCCAGCAGCCGACGGGCCCTCGGAGGAGATACGCAGTATTTT
CASSRRALGGDTQYF
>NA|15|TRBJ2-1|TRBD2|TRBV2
TGTGCCAGCAGGGGGACTAGCGGGAGGCACAATGAGCAGTTCTTC
CASRGTSGRHNEQFF
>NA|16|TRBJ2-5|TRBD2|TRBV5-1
TGCGCCAGCAGCTTGGTGGGGCTAGCGGGACGGGAGACCCAGTACTTC
CASSLVGLAGRETQYF
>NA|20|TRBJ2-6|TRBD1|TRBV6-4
TGTGCCAGCAGCCCTAGGGGGCCTGGGATCGTTTACATTGGGGCCAACGTCCTGACTTTC
CASSPRGPGIVYIGANVLTF
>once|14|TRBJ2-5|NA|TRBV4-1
TGCGCCAGCAGCCGGGGCCCAGTGACGGAGACCCAGTACTTC
CASSRGPVTETQYF
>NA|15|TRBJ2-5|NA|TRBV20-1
TGCAGTGCTAGTAGGGGCGCGAACCCGAAAGAGACCCAGTACTTC
CSASRGANPKETQYF
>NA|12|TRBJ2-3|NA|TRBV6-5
TGTGCCAGCGCATATTCGGCAGATACGCAGTATTTT
CASAYSADTQYF
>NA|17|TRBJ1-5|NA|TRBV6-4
NA
CASSDRRQRIAISPSIF
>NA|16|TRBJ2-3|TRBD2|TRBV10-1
TGCGCCAGCAGTGAGACCAGCGGGAGGGCTACAGATACGCAGTATTTT
CASSETSGRATDTQYF
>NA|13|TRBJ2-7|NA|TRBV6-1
TGTGCCAGCAGTGATCCGTATGCGTGGGAGCAGTACTTC
CASSDPYAWEQYF
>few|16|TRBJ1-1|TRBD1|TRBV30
TGTGCCTGGTCAATGTCTCAGGGACAGGGAAACACTGAAGCTTTCTTT
CAWSMSQGQGNTEAFF
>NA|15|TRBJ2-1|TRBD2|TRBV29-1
TGCAGCGTTGAAGATGGCGGGAGCTCCTACAATGAGCAGTTCTTC
CSVEDGGSSYNEQFF
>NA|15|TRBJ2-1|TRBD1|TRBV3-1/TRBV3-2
TGTGCCAGCAGCCTTAGGACAGGGCGGACGGGTGAGCAGTTCTTC
CASSLRTGRTGEQFF
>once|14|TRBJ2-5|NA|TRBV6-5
TGTGCCAGCAGAAACACTCAGGGGGGTGAGACCCAGTACTTC
CASRNTQGGETQYF
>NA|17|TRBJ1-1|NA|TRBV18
TGTGCCAGCTCACCCTATCGGGGGGGGCGAATGAACACTGAAGCTTTCTTT
CASSPYRGGRMNTEAFF
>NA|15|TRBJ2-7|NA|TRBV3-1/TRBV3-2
TGTGCCAGCAGCCAAGGCAGGCCTTACTCCTACGAGCAGTACTTC
CASSQGRPYSYEQYF
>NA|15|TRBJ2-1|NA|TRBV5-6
TGTGCCAGCAGCTTGAGAGGAATTTTTAAAGGTGAGCAGTTCTTC
CASSLRGIFKGEQFF
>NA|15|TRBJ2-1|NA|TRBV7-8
TGTGCCAGCAGCTTAGAACTCAGGGGTTACAATGAGCAGTTCTTC
CASSLELRGYNEQFF
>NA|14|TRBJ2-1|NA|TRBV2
TGTGCCAGCATAAGAGGTATCTCCTACAATGAGCAGTTCTTC
CASIRGISYNEQFF
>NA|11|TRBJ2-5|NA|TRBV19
TGTGCCAGTAAAGACAGGGAGACCCAGTACTTC
CASKDRETQYF
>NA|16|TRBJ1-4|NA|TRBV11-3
TGTGCCAGCAGCTCCGGACAGCAAACGGCTAATGAAAAACTGTTTTTT
CASSSGQQTANEKLFF
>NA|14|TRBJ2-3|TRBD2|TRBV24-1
TGTGCCACCCAGCGGGGGGCTGGCACAGATACGCAGTATTTT
CATQRGAGTDTQYF
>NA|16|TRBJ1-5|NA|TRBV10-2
TGCGCCAGCAGTGTCGGGGGATCCGGTGGCAATCAGCCCCAGCATTTT
CASSVGGSGGNQPQHF
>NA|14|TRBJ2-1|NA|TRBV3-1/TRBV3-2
TGTGCCAGCAGCCAAGATCAGGGCGTTTCCGAGCAGTTCTTC
CASSQDQGVSEQFF
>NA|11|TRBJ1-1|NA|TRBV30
TGTGCCTGGGCAGGGGAAACTGAAGCTTTCTTT
CAWAGETEAFF
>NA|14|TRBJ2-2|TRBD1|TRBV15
TGTGCCACCAGCACGGACAGGGTGGCCGGGGAGCTGTTTTTT
CATSTDRVAGELFF
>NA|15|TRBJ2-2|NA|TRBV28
TGTGCCAGCAGTTTACGGACTGTGAACACCGGGGAGCTGTTTTTT
CASSLRTVNTGELFF
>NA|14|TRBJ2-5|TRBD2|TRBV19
TGTGCCAGTAGTAGACGGGAGGTCCAAGAGACCCAGTACTTC
CASSRREVQETQYF
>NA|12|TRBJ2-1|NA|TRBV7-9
TGTGCCAGCAGCCCAGGGGTTAATGAGCAGTTCTTC
CASSPGVNEQFF
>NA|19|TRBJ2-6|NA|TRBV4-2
TGTGCCAGCAGCCAAGTAGGCGGGACCGTGTTCTCTGGGGCCAACGTCCTGACTTTC
CASSQVGGTVFSGANVLTF
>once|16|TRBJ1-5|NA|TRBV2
TGTGCCAGCAGTGAGATTGGGGGGATTAGCAATCAGCCCCAGCATTTT
CASSEIGGISNQPQHF
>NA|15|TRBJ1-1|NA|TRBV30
TGTGCCTGGCTCCGTGGGTCCGCGGCGAACACTGAAGCTTTCTTT
CAWLRGSAANTEAFF
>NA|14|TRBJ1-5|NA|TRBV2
TGTGCCAGCAGCCTTAATACAGGGAAACAGCCCCAGCATTTT
CASSLNTGKQPQHF